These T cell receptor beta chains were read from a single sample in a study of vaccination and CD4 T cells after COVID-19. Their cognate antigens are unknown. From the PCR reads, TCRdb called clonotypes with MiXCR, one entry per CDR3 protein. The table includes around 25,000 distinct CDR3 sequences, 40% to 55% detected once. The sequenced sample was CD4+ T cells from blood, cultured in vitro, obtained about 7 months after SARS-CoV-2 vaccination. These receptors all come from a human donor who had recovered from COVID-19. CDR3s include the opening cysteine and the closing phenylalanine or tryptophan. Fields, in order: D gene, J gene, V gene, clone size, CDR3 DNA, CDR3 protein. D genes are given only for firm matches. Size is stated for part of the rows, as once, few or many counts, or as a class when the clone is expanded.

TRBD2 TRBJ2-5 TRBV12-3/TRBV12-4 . TGTGCCAGCACCCGACGGGGGGGGGAGACCCAGTACTTC CASTRRGGETQYF
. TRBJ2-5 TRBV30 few TGTGCCTGGAGTCAGCAACAAGAGACCCAGTACTTC CAWSQQQETQYF
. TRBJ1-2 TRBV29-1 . TGCAGCGTTGAAGGGCTCAACTATGGCTACACCTTC CSVEGLNYGYTF
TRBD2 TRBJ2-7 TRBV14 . TGTGCCAGCAGCCAAGTGGGGCGGGAGCACTTCGAGCAGTACTTC CASSQVGREHFEQYF
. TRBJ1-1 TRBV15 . TGTGCCACCAGCAGAGAAATCTCGGCCCCTGAAGCTTTCTTT CATSREISAPEAFF
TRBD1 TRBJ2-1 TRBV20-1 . TGCAGTGCTAGGAGGGGGCCCTCTAATACGGAGCAGTTCTTC CSARRGPSNTEQFF
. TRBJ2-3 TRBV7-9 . TGTGCCAGCACAGGCATCCAAACTGGCATCACAGATACGCAGTATTTT CASTGIQTGITDTQYF
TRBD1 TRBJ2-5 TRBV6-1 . TGTGCCAGCAGGGTGACAGGGTGGCAAGAGACCCAGTACTTC CASRVTGWQETQYF
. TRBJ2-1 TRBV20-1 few TGCAGTCCCAAGGGGGGGGATGAGCAGTTCTTC CSPKGGDEQFF
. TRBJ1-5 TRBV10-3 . TGTGCCATCAGTGCTCGACAGGGCAATCAGCCCCAGCATTTT CAISARQGNQPQHF
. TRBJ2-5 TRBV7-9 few TGTGCCAGCAGCTTGGGAACGGGCCAAGAGACCCAGTACTTC CASSLGTGQETQYF
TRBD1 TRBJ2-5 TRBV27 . TGTGCCAGCAGTATCACCGGGACAGGGGGATTAAAGACCCAGTACTTC CASSITGTGGLKTQYF
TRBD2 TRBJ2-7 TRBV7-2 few TGTGCCAGCAGCCCAGTTCCTAGCGGGAGTTCCTACGAGCAGTACTTC CASSPVPSGSSYEQYF
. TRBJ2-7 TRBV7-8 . TGTGCCAGCAGCCCACGGAGGGATCGCTCCTACGAGCAGTACTTC CASSPRRDRSYEQYF
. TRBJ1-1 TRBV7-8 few TGTGCCAGCAGCATGGGAGCCGAGAACACTGAAGCTTTCTTT CASSMGAENTEAFF
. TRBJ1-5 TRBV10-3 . TGTGCCATCAGCGATAATCCAAATCAGCCCCAGCATTTT CAISDNPNQPQHF
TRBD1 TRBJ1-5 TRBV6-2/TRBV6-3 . TGTGCCAGCCAAACCCGGGGCAGGGGGAGCAATCAGCCCCAGCATTTT CASQTRGRGSNQPQHF
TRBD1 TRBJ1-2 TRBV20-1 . TGCAGTGTCAGGCCGGGACAGGGGCAACGCTACACCTTC CSVRPGQGQRYTF